The 18 T cell receptor beta chains in this list originate from one sample, sequenced in a study of blood T cells in healthy people across ages. A sample-barcoded 5' primer and a J-beta primer mix were used in a second PCR of roughly 7 to 12 cycles. TCRdb reanalysed the 5' RACE reads using MiXCR and keeps one entry per CDR3 protein. Of 1.8 million or so distinct CDR3 sequences in the sample, approximately 39% are singletons; the top ten hold about 21%. The sample was blood. These TCRs come from a human donor in good health.

A note on this clonotype: One base away lies a much larger clone, so this may be a sequencing read error. The J gene is TRBJ2-1, the V gene TRBV6-1, with a tentative D call TRBD2 (6 bases). Germline V lookup: CDR1 MNHNS, CDR2 SASEGT. Trimming stripped 6 bases from V and 11 bases from J, with 11 bases between. The CDR3 totals 11 residues. CDR3 sequence: CASRVEGKQFF. CDR3 nucleotide sequence: TGTGCCAGCAGGGTGGAGGGCAAGCAGTTCTTC.

Ten or more counts support this clonotype. The rearrangement uses TRBV7-9 and TRBJ2-1; 9 nucleotides align to TRBD1. CDR3 size: 14 residues. Germline assignment: CDR1 SEHNR and CDR2 FQNEAQ (reference sequence). Unmatched junction bases numbered 5, after V lost 6 bases and J lost 5 bases. The CDR3 protein is CASSYRDRDNEQFF. As DNA, the CDR3 is TGTGCCAGCAGTTACCGGGACAGGGACAATGAGCAGTTCTTC.

This rearrangement joins TRBV18 to TRBJ1-1; unclear D gene. CDR3 length: 14 residues. Germline V gene sequence: CDR1 KGHSH, CDR2 LQKENI. Deletions cut 3 bases from V and 11 bases from J, with 19 bases between. As DNA, the CDR3 is TGTGCCAGCTCACCTCTCGCAGCCCGGTGGTCGGCTTTCTTT. As protein: CASSPLAARWSAFF. Complete variable domain (other parts from reference TRBV18 and TRBJ1-1): NAGVMQNPRHLVRRRGQEARLRCSPMKGHSHVYWYRQLPEEGLKFMVYLQKENIIDESGMPKERFSAEFPKEGPSILRIQQVVRGDSAAYFCASSPLAARWSAFFGQGTRLTVV.

This clonotype was seen once. With a much larger clone just one base away, this may be a read error. This chain joins TRBV6-2 or TRBV6-3 and TRBJ2-1; D is undetermined. Germline V gene lookup returns CDR1 MNHEY and CDR2 SVGEGT. The V and J ends lost 2 bases and 13 bases respectively, with 12 bases between them. This CDR3 has 12 residues. This CDR3 reads CASSYDSGIQFF. The CDR3 DNA is TGTGCCAGCAGTTACGACTCCGGCATTCAGTTCTTC.

The V gene is TRBV7-2, the J gene TRBJ1-2; D is possibly TRBD1 (6 bases). The V end lost 4 bases, the J end lost 0 bases, and 24 bases lay between the germline ends. The CDR3 has 19 residues. CDR1 and CDR2 from the germline V gene are SGHTA and FQGNSA. CDR3 nucleotide sequence: TGTGCCAGCAGCTGGGGAACAGGGATCCATTTCCTGTCTAACTATGGCTACACCTTC. As protein: CASSWGTGIHFLSNYGYTF.

The DNA of the CDR3 is TGTGCCAGCAGCCATGGGGACTACGAAGAGACCCAGTACTTC. Protein sequence: CASSHGDYEETQYF. The V call is TRBV4-2, the J call TRBJ2-5; 7 nucleotides line up with TRBD2. J gave up 3 bases and V 3 bases, and 4 bases lay outside the gene matches. CDR1 is LGHNA and CDR2 is YNFKEQ in the germline V gene. This CDR3 is built from 14 residues.

This chain links TRBV6-6 with TRBJ2-5; D might be TRBD1 or TRBD2, each matching 5 bases. There are 13 residues in the CDR3. Germline CDR1 MNHNY, CDR2 SVGAGI (reference sequence). Trimming removed 6 bases from V and 12 bases from J, with 20 bases in between. The chain's CDR3 is CASSPGQPRGEYF. CDR3 in DNA: TGTGCCAGCAGCCCCGGGCAGCCTCGAGGGGAGTACTTC.

The chain joins TRBV5-4 to TRBJ2-5; the match to TRBD2 covers 11 bases. CDR1 and CDR2 (germline): SGHNT, YYREEE (reference sequence). With 3 bases clipped from V and 12 bases from J, the junction kept 13 bases outside the gene matches. The CDR3 extends over 15 amino acids. This CDR3 reads CASSSPLAGEPAEYF. CDR3 DNA: TGTGCCAGCAGCTCCCCACTAGCGGGGGAGCCAGCGGAGTACTTC.

The chain employs TRBV6-1 and TRBJ2-7, with a tentative D call TRBD1 (6 bases). CDR3 length: 14 residues. Trimming stripped 3 bases from V and 2 bases from J, with 11 bases between. Germline assignment: CDR1 MNHNS and CDR2 SASEGT. The CDR3 DNA is TGTGCCAGCAGTGAGGGACATTCCCCCTACGAGCAGTACTTC. Translating gives CASSEGHSPYEQYF.

This clonotype was picked up a small number of times. The chain uses TRBV25-1 and TRBJ2-1; D ambiguous. CDR1 and CDR2 from the germline V gene are MGHDK and SYGVNS. This CDR3 is 14 amino acids long. Trimming cost V 4 bases and J 6 bases, with 13 bases left between them. The CDR3 here is CASSAVSCCNEQFF. The CDR3 nucleotides are TGTGCCAGCAGTGCGGTTAGTTGTTGCAATGAGCAGTTCTTC.

V is TRBV6-6 and J is TRBJ2-4; 16 nucleotides line up with TRBD2. Germline CDR1 reads MNHNY; CDR2 reads SVGAGI (reference sequence). V was pared by 5 bases and J by 13 bases, with 8 bases of the junction left unmatched. The CDR3 consists of 15 residues. CDR3 region: CASSTGTSGGGTQYF. DNA for the CDR3: TGTGCCAGCAGTACAGGGACTAGCGGGGGGGGCACCCAGTACTTC.

The CDR3 sequence: CASSVGPPNTEAFF. The CDR3 DNA follows: TGTGCCAGCAGCGTAGGTCCCCCGAACACTGAAGCTTTCTTT. The V gene is TRBV9, the J gene TRBJ1-1, with D hard to call. The CDR3 has 14 amino acids. Deletions cut 0 bases from V and 1 base from J, with 7 bases between. Per germline, CDR1 SGDLS and CDR2 YYNGEE.

As regards this clonotype: A read error may account for a junction end that differs from germline. The chain uses TRBV7-8 and TRBJ2-5, with TRBD2 identical over 13 bases. The DNA matches TRBJ2-7 better at its end, which makes the J call doubtful. The CDR3 length is 17 residues. CDR1 is SGHVS and CDR2 is FQNEAQ in the germline V gene. The CDR3 loop is CAGSLFYGTSGVGEQYF. The CDR3, as DNA: TGTGCCGGCAGCTTATTCTACGGGACTAGCGGGGTCGGCGAGCAGTACTTC.

In the case of this clonotype: The junction shows a germline mismatch at one end, possibly a read error. The V and J genes are TRBV12-3 or TRBV12-4 and TRBJ2-5; 10 bases line up with TRBD2. This CDR3 is built from 14 residues. CDR3 region: CARSVAGGQETQYF. As DNA, the CDR3 is TGTGCCCGCAGCGTAGCGGGGGGACAAGAGACCCAGTACTTC.

This clonotype was detected many times. The chain employs TRBV29-1 and TRBJ2-5, with D possibly matching TRBD2 (6 bases). V dropped 6 bases and J dropped 4 bases, with 6 bases sitting between them. This CDR3 contains 10 residues. From germline, CDR1 is SQVTM and CDR2 ANQGSEA. The CDR3 DNA follows: TGCAGCGTAGCGGGAGAGACCCAGTACTTC. Amino acids: CSVAGETQYF. Supplemented by reference TRBV29-1 and TRBJ2-5, the full variable domain reads SAVISQKPSRDICQRGTSLTIQCQVDSQVTMMFWYRQQPGQSLTLIATANQGSEATYESGFVIDKFPISRPNLTFSTLTVSNMSPEDSSIYLCSVAGETQYFGPGTRLLVL.

The chain joins TRBV5-1 to TRBJ1-1, with TRBD1 as a possible D gene (5 bases). Trimming stripped 4 bases from V and 4 bases from J, with 14 bases between. The CDR3 has 14 residues. Per the germline V gene, CDR1 is SGHRS and CDR2 is YFSETQ. The CDR3 DNA follows: TGCGCCAGCAGCCGGGACCCTAAGGGCACTGAAGCTTTCTTT. Its translation: CASSRDPKGTEAFF.

This clonotype was observed a handful of times. The CDR3, as DNA: TGTGCCAGCAGTGAAGTCCCCCGGGAGGGCGCCTACGAGCAGTACTTC. Translating it yields CASSEVPREGAYEQYF. The chain carries TRBV6-1 and TRBJ2-7; 8 bases fit TRBD2. The ends lost 1 base at V and 2 bases at J; junction bases unmatched: 7. CDR1 is MNHNS, CDR2 SASEGT, per germline. The CDR3 spans 16 residues.

This sequence joins TRBV4-3 and TRBJ2-3; D gene unclear. The germline CDR1 and CDR2 sequences are LGHNA and YSLEER. Between the trimmed V and J ends, which lost 0 bases and 6 bases, there was a span of 19 bases. The CDR3 has 17 residues. DNA of the CDR3: TGCGCCAGCAGCCAAGAGGGCCTAGGGCAATGGGCGGATACGCAGTATTTT. Translation: CASSQEGLGQWADTQYF.